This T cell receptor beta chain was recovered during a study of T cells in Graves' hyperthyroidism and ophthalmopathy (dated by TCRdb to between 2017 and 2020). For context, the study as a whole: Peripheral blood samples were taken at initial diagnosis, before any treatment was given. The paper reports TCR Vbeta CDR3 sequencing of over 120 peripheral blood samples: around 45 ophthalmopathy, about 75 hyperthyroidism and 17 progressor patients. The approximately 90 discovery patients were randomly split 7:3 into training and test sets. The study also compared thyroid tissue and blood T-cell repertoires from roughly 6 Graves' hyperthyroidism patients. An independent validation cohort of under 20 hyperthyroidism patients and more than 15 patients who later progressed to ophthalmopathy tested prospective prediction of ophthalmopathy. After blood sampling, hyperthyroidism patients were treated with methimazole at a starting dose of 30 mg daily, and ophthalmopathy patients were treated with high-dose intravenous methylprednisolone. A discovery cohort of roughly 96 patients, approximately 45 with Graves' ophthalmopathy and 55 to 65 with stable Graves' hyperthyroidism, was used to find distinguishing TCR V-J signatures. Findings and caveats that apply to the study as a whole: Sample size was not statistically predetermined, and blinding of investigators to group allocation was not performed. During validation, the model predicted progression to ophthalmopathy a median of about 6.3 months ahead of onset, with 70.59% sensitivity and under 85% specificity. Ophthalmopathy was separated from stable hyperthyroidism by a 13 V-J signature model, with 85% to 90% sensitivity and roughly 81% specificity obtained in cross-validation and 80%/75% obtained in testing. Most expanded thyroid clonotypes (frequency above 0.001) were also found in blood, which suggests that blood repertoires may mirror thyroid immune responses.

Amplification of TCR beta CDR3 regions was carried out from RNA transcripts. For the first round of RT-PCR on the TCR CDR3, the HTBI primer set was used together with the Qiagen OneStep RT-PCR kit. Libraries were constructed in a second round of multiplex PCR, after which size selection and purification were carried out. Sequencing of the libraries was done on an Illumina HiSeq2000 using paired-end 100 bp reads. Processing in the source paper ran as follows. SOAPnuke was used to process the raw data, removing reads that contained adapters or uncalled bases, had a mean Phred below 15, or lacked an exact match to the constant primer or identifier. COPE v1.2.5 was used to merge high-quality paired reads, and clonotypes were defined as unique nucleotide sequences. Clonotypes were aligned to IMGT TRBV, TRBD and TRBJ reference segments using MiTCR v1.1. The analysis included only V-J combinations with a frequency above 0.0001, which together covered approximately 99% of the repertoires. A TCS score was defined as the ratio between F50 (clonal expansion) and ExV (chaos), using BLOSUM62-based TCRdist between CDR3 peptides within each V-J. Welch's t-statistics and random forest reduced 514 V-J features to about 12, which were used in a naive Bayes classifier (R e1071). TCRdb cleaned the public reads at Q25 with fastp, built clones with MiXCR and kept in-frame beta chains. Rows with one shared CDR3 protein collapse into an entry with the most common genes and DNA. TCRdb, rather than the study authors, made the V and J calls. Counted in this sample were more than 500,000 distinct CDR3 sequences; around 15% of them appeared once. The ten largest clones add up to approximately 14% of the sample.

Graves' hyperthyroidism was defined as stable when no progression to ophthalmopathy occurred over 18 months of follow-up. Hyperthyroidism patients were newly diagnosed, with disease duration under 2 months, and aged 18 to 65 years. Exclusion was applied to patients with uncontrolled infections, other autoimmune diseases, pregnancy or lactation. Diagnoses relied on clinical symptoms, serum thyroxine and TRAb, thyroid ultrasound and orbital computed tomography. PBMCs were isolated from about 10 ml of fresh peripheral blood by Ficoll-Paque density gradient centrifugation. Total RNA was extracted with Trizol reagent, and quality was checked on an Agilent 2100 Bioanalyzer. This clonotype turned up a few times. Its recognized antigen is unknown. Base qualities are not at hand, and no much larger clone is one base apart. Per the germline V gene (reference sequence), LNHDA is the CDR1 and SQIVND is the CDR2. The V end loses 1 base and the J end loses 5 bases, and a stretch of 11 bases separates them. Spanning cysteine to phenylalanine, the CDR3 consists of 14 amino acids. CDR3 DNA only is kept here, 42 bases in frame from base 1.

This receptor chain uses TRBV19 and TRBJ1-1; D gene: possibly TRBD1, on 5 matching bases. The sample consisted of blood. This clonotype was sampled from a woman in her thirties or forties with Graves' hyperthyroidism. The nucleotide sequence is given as TGTGCCAGTAGTATAGGACAGCCTGGGACTGAAGCTTTCTTT. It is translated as CASSIGQPGTEAFF.